This T cell receptor beta chain was identified in a study of response to subunit inactivated influenza vaccine. TCRdb re-called the RT-PCR reads through MiXCR, storing one row per CDR3 protein. The sample lists about half a million distinct CDR3 sequences, about 25% seen once, with approximately 2% in the top ten. Notes on this clonotype: The antigen is unknown.

Overall study findings and caveats: Only a handful of new T cells, the authors suggested, are recruited with each seasonal influenza vaccination.

In germline, CDR1 is DFQATT, CDR2 SNEGSKA (reference sequence). The CDR3 loop spans 12 amino acids. The V gene is TRBV20-1, the J gene TRBJ1-2, with 7 bases fitting TRBD1. This TCR derives from a man aged 45-65 years who received an inactivated influenza vaccine. The material sequenced was CD4+ T cells sorted from PBMCs, taken around 5 days after vaccination. CDR3 residues: CSQWGTGDGYTF. The DNA of the CDR3 is TGCAGCCAATGGGGCACAGGGGATGGCTACACCTTC.